These 25 T cell receptor beta chains share one sample of origin, sequenced in a study of blood T cell repertoires in COVID-19. Data came from immunoSEQ multiplex PCR; TCRdb stores just in-frame clones and leaves some out. The top ten hold more than 2% of the sample, which has over 130,000 clones, about 87% seen once. Sequencing was performed on peripheral blood. Receptor source: a human donor with COVID-19, enrolled during active disease. The donor label of this sample is uncertain.

The V and J genes are TRBV19 and TRBJ1-1; possibly TRBD1 for D (6 bases). The ends were cut back, 5 bases at V and 3 bases at J, with 10 bases in the middle. Germline values: CDR1 LNHDA, CDR2 SQIVND (reference sequence). There are 13 residues in the CDR3. The chain's CDR3 is CASSSRQDTEAFF. In DNA form, the CDR3 reads TGTGCCAGTAGTTCCCGACAGGACACTGAAGCTTTCTTT. The variable domain in full, with the rest retrieved from reference TRBV19 and TRBJ1-1, is DGGITQSPKYLFRKEGQNVTLSCEQNLNHDAMYWYRQDPGQGLRLIYYSQIVNDFQKGDIAEGYSVSREKKESFPLTVTSAQKNPTAFYLCASSSRQDTEAFFGQGTRLTVV.

The chain links TRBV24-1 to TRBJ2-3; TRBD2 agrees at 12 bases. CDR3 length equals 19 residues. Per the germline V gene, CDR1 is KGHDR and CDR2 is SFDVKD. V lost 3 bases to trimming and J lost 9 bases; unmatched junction nucleotides: 18. As DNA, the CDR3 is TGTGCCACCAGTGATGTGGGGACTCGCCGGGCTAGCGGGAGGGGGACGCAGTATTTT. Residues: CATSDVGTRRASGRGTQYF.

This chain links TRBV5-1 with TRBJ2-4; D call uncertain. CDR1 and CDR2 (germline): SGHRS, YFSETQ. There are 14 residues in the CDR3. V was trimmed by 0 bases and J by 1 base, leaving 5 bases between them. The CDR3 sequence: CASSLAEAKNIQYF. In DNA, the CDR3 is TGCGCCAGCAGCTTGGCCGAGGCCAAAAACATTCAGTACTTC.

This chain joins TRBV3-1 (or the pseudogene TRBV3-2) and TRBJ1-5, with D possibly being TRBD1 (5 bases). CDR1 is LGHDT, CDR2 YNNKEL, per germline (reference sequence). The V and J ends lost 2 bases and 11 bases respectively, with 16 bases between them. This CDR3 has 14 residues. CDR3 sequence reads: CASSQRTGLGAQHF. The DNA of the CDR3 is TGTGCCAGCAGCCAACGGACGGGCCTAGGGGCCCAGCATTTT.

V usage is TRBV9 and J usage is TRBJ1-2; 9 positions agree with TRBD1. V lost 4 bases, J lost 7 bases, and 8 bases stayed unmatched. This CDR3 region has 14 residues. Germline CDR1 is SGDLS and CDR2 is YYNGEE. CDR3 DNA sequence: TGTGCCAGCAGCCAGGGGGGGGACAGGGCTGGCTACACCTTC. Its translation: CASSQGGDRAGYTF.

The rearrangement links TRBV9 to TRBJ2-1; D gene unclear. This CDR3 comprises 13 residues. Germline CDR1 reads SGDLS; CDR2 reads YYNGEE. Trimming took off 3 bases at V and 9 bases at J, with 13 bases between the two ends. The CDR3, as DNA: TGTGCCAGCAGCGAACCGACTTCTGGTGAGCAGTTCTTC. This sequence encodes CASSEPTSGEQFF. Full variable domain (missing parts from reference TRBV9 and TRBJ2-1): DSGVTQTPKHLITATGQRVTLRCSPRSGDLSVYWYQQSLDQGLQFLIQYYNGEERAKGNILERFSAQQFPDLHSELNLSSLELGDSALYFCASSEPTSGEQFFGPGTRLTVL.

This chain links TRBV4-1 with TRBJ2-1; 11 bases line up with TRBD2. The germline V gene has CDR1 MGHRA and CDR2 YSYEKL. This CDR3 comprises 16 residues. With 2 bases clipped from V and 7 bases from J, the junction kept 7 bases outside the gene matches. CDR3 region: CASSQPTSGRGNEQFF. The DNA for the CDR3 is TGCGCCAGCAGCCAACCCACTAGCGGGAGAGGAAATGAGCAGTTCTTC.

This clone was found once. The chain couples TRBV19 to TRBJ2-1; TRBD1 matches 7 bases. Trimming took 8 bases from V and 5 from J; bases not matched to a gene: 6. The CDR3 runs to 13 residues. Germline V gene lookup returns CDR1 LNHDA and CDR2 SQIVND (reference sequence). The CDR3 DNA follows: TGTGCCAGTTCCCGGGACAGACACAATGAGCAGTTCTTC. The encoded protein is CASSRDRHNEQFF.

The chain is built from TRBV6-5 and TRBJ1-2, with D perhaps TRBD1 (6 bases). The CDR3 runs 15 residues. Germline V gene lookup returns CDR1 MNHEY and CDR2 SVGAGI. Trimming took off 4 bases at V and 8 bases at J, with 20 bases between the two ends. Here the CDR3 reads CASSLGGFQGSGYTF. Written as DNA, the CDR3 is TGTGCCAGCAGTTTAGGGGGATTTCAGGGGAGCGGCTACACCTTC.

The chain employs TRBV9 and TRBJ2-7; TRBD1 is a possible D gene (6 bases). Trimming left V 0 bases short and J 7 bases short, with 14 bases between. Germline assignment: CDR1 SGDLS and CDR2 YYNGEE. The CDR3 runs to 14 residues. The CDR3 reads CASSVEDSFREQYF. As DNA, the CDR3 is TGTGCCAGCAGCGTAGAGGACAGTTTTCGGGAGCAGTACTTC.

This sequence joins TRBV19 and TRBJ2-1, with TRBD1 matching 8 bases. There are 18 residues in the CDR3. J gave up 1 base and V 8 bases, and 16 bases lay outside the gene matches. Germline CDR1 is LNHDA and CDR2 is SQIVND (reference sequence). DNA for the CDR3: TGTGCCAGTCCCACCCCCTCGATAGGGACAGGTTCCTACAATGAGCAGTTCTTC. Translation gives CASPTPSIGTGSYNEQFF.

The chain couples TRBV11-3 to TRBJ2-7; TRBD2 agrees at 16 bases. CDR3 length equals 16 residues. The V segment lost 5 bases and the J segment 4 bases; nucleotides outside the gene matches: 5. The V gene's germline CDR1 is SGHNT and CDR2 YENEEA. DNA of the CDR3: TGTGCCAGCAGCCCGGGGACTAGCGGGAGGGGTTACGAGCAGTACTTC. Amino acid sequence: CASSPGTSGRGYEQYF.

V usage is TRBV19 and J usage is TRBJ1-5; TRBD1 might be the D (5 bases). V lost 5 bases and J lost 9, with 17 bases in between. Germline V CDR1 and CDR2: LNHDA, SQIVND (reference sequence). The CDR3 runs to 14 residues. Written as DNA, the CDR3 is TGTGCCAGTAGTGATACAGGTACGGAACGGCCCCAGCATTTT. This codes for CASSDTGTERPQHF.

The V and J genes are TRBV6-5 and TRBJ2-1; the D is unclear. The length of the CDR3 is 13 residues. The V end was cut by 5 bases, the J end by 9 bases, with 14 bases between. Germline V gives CDR1 MNHEY, CDR2 SVGAGI. The CDR3 protein is CASSLSVATEQFF. The CDR3 DNA follows: TGTGCCAGCAGTCTATCCGTCGCCACTGAGCAGTTCTTC.

A remark on this clone: Other nucleotide sequences in the sample specify the same CDR3. The rearrangement links TRBV19 to TRBJ1-5, with 7 bases matching TRBD1. Looked up from germline, CDR1 is LNHDA and CDR2 is SQIVND (reference sequence). This CDR3 spans 14 amino acids. V lost 4 bases, J lost 2 bases, and 2 bases stayed unmatched. CDR3 coding DNA: TGTGCCAGTAGTACTACAGGGGGCAATCAGCCCCAGCATTTT. Amino acids: CASSTTGGNQPQHF.

V is TRBV6-5 and J is TRBJ1-6, with no clear D. Germline assignment: CDR1 MNHEY and CDR2 SVGAGI. Trimming pared 7 bases from V and 14 bases from J, leaving 12 bases between. The CDR3 has 11 residues. The CDR3 nucleotides read TGTGCCAGCACCACGTTCGGGGCCCTCCACTTT. Protein: CASTTFGALHF.

This sequence joins TRBV30 and TRBJ1-6, with TRBD1 matching 9 bases. The V gene's germline CDR1 is GTSNPN and CDR2 SVGIG (reference sequence). V was pared by 5 bases and J by 7 bases, with 3 bases of the junction left unmatched. The CDR3 has 13 residues. CDR3 in amino acids: CAWAGQGNSPLHF. The CDR3 DNA sequence: TGTGCCTGGGCGGGACAGGGAAATTCACCCCTCCACTTT. Based on the CDR3 plus reference TRBV30 and TRBJ1-6, the full variable domain is SQTIHQWPATLVQPVGSPLSLECTVEGTSNPNLYWYRQAAGRGLQLLFYSVGIGQISSEVPQNLSASRPQDRQFILSSKKLLLSDSGFYLCAWAGQGNSPLHFGNGTRLTVT.

Notes on this clone: This specimen includes other DNA sequences encoding the same CDR3. The chain joins TRBV7-3 to TRBJ1-1, with D tentatively TRBD1 (6 bases). Deletions cut 4 bases from V and 2 bases from J, with 8 bases between. Germline assignment: CDR1 SGHTA and CDR2 FQGTGA. The CDR3 has 13 residues. DNA for the CDR3: TGTGCCAGCAGCTCACAGGGAAACACTGAAGCTTTCTTT. It codes for CASSSQGNTEAFF.

V is TRBV7-9 and J is TRBJ2-3; TRBD1 matches at 10 bases. The V and J ends lost 1 base and 4 bases, in that order; junction bases with no gene match: 5. Germline loops: CDR1 SEHNR, CDR2 FQNEAQ (reference sequence). This CDR3 has 16 residues. DNA of the CDR3: TGTGCCAGCAGCTTAGGGGAGACAGGGGGCGCAGATACGCAGTATTTT. This encodes CASSLGETGGADTQYF.

This chain joins TRBV5-1 and TRBJ2-1, with D maybe TRBD2 (6 bases). The ends were cut back, 6 bases at V and 6 bases at J, with 16 bases in the middle. The CDR3 spans 14 residues. Germline CDR1 reads SGHRS; CDR2 reads YFSETQ. The CDR3 nucleotides are TGCGCCAGCACTAAGGAGGGCAGTGGCAATGAGCAGTTCTTC. Residues: CASTKEGSGNEQFF.

This clone was seen a handful of times. This chain connects TRBV3-1 (or the pseudogene TRBV3-2) to TRBJ1-3, with TRBD1 as a possible D gene (5 bases). The V end was cut by 1 base, the J end by 0 bases, with 10 bases between. Germline loops: CDR1 LGHDT, CDR2 YNNKEL (reference sequence). There are 16 residues in the CDR3. CDR3 amino acids: CASSQGIRASGNTIYF. Here the CDR3 DNA reads TGTGCCAGCAGCCAAGGGATCAGGGCCTCTGGAAACACCATATATTTT.

This clone was recorded a few times. The chain is built from TRBV5-1 and TRBJ1-6; the D gene is possibly TRBD1 (6 bases). The length of the CDR3 is 14 residues. V lost 0 bases and J lost 8, with 9 bases in between. CDR1 and CDR2 from the germline V gene are SGHRS and YFSETQ. CDR3 DNA sequence: TGCGCCAGCAGCTTGGTACAGGGAGATTCACCCCTCCACTTT. Encoded protein: CASSLVQGDSPLHF.

The chain is built from TRBV6-2 or TRBV6-3 and TRBJ2-1; TRBD1 aligns across 7 bases. The J segment lost 9 bases and the V segment lost 1 base, leaving 9 bases of the junction unmatched. Germline V gene lookup returns CDR1 MNHEY and CDR2 SVGEGT. CDR3 length equals 15 residues. The CDR3 protein is CASSYFKTGWAEQFF. CDR3 nucleotides: TGTGCCAGCAGTTACTTCAAGACAGGGTGGGCTGAGCAGTTCTTC.

The genes are TRBV11-3 and TRBJ1-5, with unresolved D. Germline values: CDR1 SGHNT, CDR2 YENEEA. The CDR3 contains 14 residues. V was pared by 5 bases and J by 3 bases, with 11 bases between. The CDR3 is CASSRTDYNQPQHF. The CDR3 bases are TGTGCCAGCAGCCGCACAGATTACAATCAGCCCCAGCATTTT.

In its sample, this clone was seen once. V gene TRBV7-2 combines with J gene TRBJ1-2, with D possibly matching TRBD1 (6 bases). The V end was cut by 5 bases, the J end by 2 bases, with 12 bases between. Looked up from germline, CDR1 is SGHTA and CDR2 is FQGNSA. The CDR3 totals 14 residues. The CDR3 coding sequence is TGTGCCAGCAGCGGACGGACAGAGAACTATGGCTACACCTTC. This translates into CASSGRTENYGYTF. The whole variable domain, remainder taken from reference TRBV7-2 and TRBJ1-2, is GAGVSQSPSNKVTEKGKDVELRCDPISGHTALYWYRQSLGQGLEFLIYFQGNSAPDKSGLPSDRFSAERTGGSVSTLTIQRTQQEDSAVYLCASSGRTENYGYTFGSGTRLTVV.